Following are 29 T cell receptor beta chains from one sample sequenced in a study of OX40 agonist ivuxolimab in advanced cancers. This table comes from immunoSEQ multiplex PCR, and its TCRdb copy is limited to in-frame clones, with some not included. Seen here are 55,000 to 90,000 clones, roughly 88% observed once, and the top ten hold approximately 2.5%. The sequenced sample was CD4+ or CD8+ T cells sorted from blood, obtained in a trial of the OX40 agonist ivuxolimab. The receptors were sampled from an adult with an advanced solid tumor such as melanoma, head and neck, liver or kidney cancer.

The chain links TRBV25-1 to TRBJ2-7, with D unresolved. This CDR3 is 17 amino acids long. V lost 5 bases and J lost 2, with 22 bases in between. Germline lookup yields CDR1 MGHDK and CDR2 SYGVNS. CDR3 region: CASSQVPDESKTYEQYF. CDR3 bases: TGTGCCAGCAGTCAAGTCCCTGATGAGTCAAAAACCTACGAGCAGTACTTC.

The chain has TRBV19 and TRBJ2-1; 9 nucleotides line up with TRBD1. Germline assignment: CDR1 LNHDA and CDR2 SQIVND (reference sequence). V was clipped by 7 bases and J by 4 bases; unmatched bases: 8. The CDR3 extends over 15 amino acids. The DNA for the CDR3 is TGTGCCAGTACCCCGGGGGACAGGGTTTACAATGAGCAGTTCTTC. Its translation is CASTPGDRVYNEQFF.

The CDR3 reads CASSDEVNYGYTF. Written as DNA, the CDR3 is TGTGCCAGCAGTGACGAGGTAAACTATGGCTACACCTTC. The chain carries TRBV2 and TRBJ1-2, with D hard to call. The CDR3 contains 13 residues. Germline V lookup: CDR1 SNHLY, CDR2 FYNNEI. The V end was cut by 3 bases, the J end by 2 bases, with 7 bases between.

The chain has TRBV5-1 and TRBJ1-2; possibly TRBD1 for D (5 bases). The CDR3 spans 15 residues. The V and J ends lost 1 base and 0 bases respectively, with 10 bases between them. Germline V CDR1 and CDR2: SGHRS, YFSETQ. The CDR3 region is CASSLQGSPNYGYTF. CDR3 bases: TGCGCCAGCAGCTTGCAGGGATCCCCTAACTATGGCTACACCTTC.

J is TRBJ2-4 and V is TRBV2; maybe TRBD1 (5 bases). The CDR3 contains 15 residues. The ends were cut back, 5 bases at V and 0 bases at J, with 11 bases in the middle. CDR1 and CDR2 from the germline V gene are SNHLY and FYNNEI. The CDR3 DNA reads as TGTGCCAGCAGTCCCCCAGGGCTAGCCAAAAACATTCAGTACTTC. Amino acids: CASSPPGLAKNIQYF.

The V gene is TRBV18, the J gene TRBJ1-2, with 12 bases that match TRBD1. The J segment lost 3 bases and the V segment lost 3 bases, leaving 5 bases of the junction unmatched. The CDR3 covers 16 residues. Germline assignment: CDR1 KGHSH and CDR2 LQKENI. This chain's CDR3 is CASSPTGTGGYYGYTF. In DNA form, the CDR3 reads TGTGCCAGCTCACCTACCGGGACAGGGGGCTACTATGGCTACACCTTC.

The chain is built from TRBV7-8 and TRBJ2-1, with 7 bases that match TRBD2. Germline CDR1 and CDR2: SGHVS and FQNEAQ. The CDR3 totals 14 residues. Unmatched junction bases numbered 3, after V lost 0 bases and J lost 7 bases. CDR3 region: CASSLAGGRNEQFF. The CDR3 nucleotides read TGTGCCAGCAGCTTAGCGGGGGGGAGGAATGAGCAGTTCTTC.

This chain links TRBV12-5 with TRBJ1-2; no clear D gene. V was clipped by 6 bases and J by 2 bases, with 13 bases between them. CDR1 and CDR2 from the germline V gene are LGHNT and FRNRAP. CDR3 length equals 14 residues. The CDR3 loop reads CASGPPGSNYGYTF. CDR3 nucleotide sequence: TGTGCTAGTGGCCCTCCTGGGTCCAACTATGGCTACACCTTC.

The chain carries TRBV5-1 and TRBJ1-1; TRBD1 agrees at 9 bases. Germline lookup yields CDR1 SGHRS and CDR2 YFSETQ. The CDR3 contains 13 residues. V dropped 4 bases and J dropped 5; count of bases not matched to a gene: 3. In DNA form, the CDR3 reads TGCGCCAGCAGCCGACAGGGGGGGACTGAAGCTTTCTTT. Its protein product is CASSRQGGTEAFF. Combining the CDR3 with reference TRBV5-1 and TRBJ1-1 gives the whole variable domain KAGVTQTPRYLIKTRGQQVTLSCSPISGHRSVSWYQQTPGQGLQFLFEYFSETQRNKGNFPGRFSGRQFSNSRSEMNVSTLELGDSALYLCASSRQGGTEAFFGQGTRLTVV.

J is TRBJ1-5 and V is TRBV19; tentatively, D is TRBD1 (6 bases). In germline, CDR1 is LNHDA, CDR2 SQIVND (reference sequence). V gave up 4 bases and J gave up 1 base, with 14 bases separating them. The CDR3 sequence is 16 residues long. CDR3 bases: TGTGCCAGTAGTAGGACAGAGGGGGGGAGCAATCAGCCCCAGCATTTT. Translated: CASSRTEGGSNQPQHF.

V gene TRBV19 combines with J gene TRBJ2-6; TRBD2 aligns across 11 bases. The length of the CDR3 is 18 residues. After removal of 5 bases from V and 0 bases from J, the junction contained 6 bases not matched to a gene. Germline values: CDR1 LNHDA, CDR2 SQIVND (reference sequence). CDR3 nucleotide sequence: TGTGCCAGTAGTTCGCGACTAGCGGGAAGCTCTGGGGCCAACGTCCTGACTTTC. Amino acid sequence: CASSSRLAGSSGANVLTF.

V usage is TRBV7-2 and J usage is TRBJ2-2; either TRBD1 or TRBD2 may supply D (5 bases each). Trimming cost V 5 bases and J 4 bases, with 11 bases left between them. Germline CDR1 is SGHTA and CDR2 is FQGNSA. The CDR3 contains 14 residues. CDR3 in amino acids: CASSPLGGTGELFF. The CDR3 bases are TGTGCCAGCAGCCCGCTTGGGGGCACCGGGGAGCTGTTTTTT. Full variable domain (outside the CDR3, taken from reference TRBV7-2 and TRBJ2-2): GAGVSQSPSNKVTEKGKDVELRCDPISGHTALYWYRQSLGQGLEFLIYFQGNSAPDKSGLPSDRFSAERTGGSVSTLTIQRTQQEDSAVYLCASSPLGGTGELFFGEGSRLTVL.

This clone appeared a single time. The rearrangement links TRBV19 to TRBJ1-1, with no clear D. Between the trimmed V and J ends, which lost 6 bases and 5 bases, there was a span of 13 bases. The CDR3 runs 13 residues. Germline values: CDR1 LNHDA, CDR2 SQIVND (reference sequence). CDR3 sequence reads: CASSEAGMTEAFF. DNA of the CDR3: TGTGCCAGTAGCGAGGCGGGGATGACTGAAGCTTTCTTT.

The gene calls are TRBV15 and TRBJ1-2, with 8 bases fitting TRBD1. V lost 2 bases, J lost 5 bases, and 1 base stayed unmatched. In germline, CDR1 is LNHNV, CDR2 YYDKDF (reference sequence). CDR3 length equals 13 residues. As DNA, the CDR3 is TGTGCCACCAGCAGAAGGACAGGGTATGGCTACACCTTC. Translated, it gives CATSRRTGYGYTF.

The chain couples TRBV2 to TRBJ2-1; a weak D match, TRBD2 (5 bases). Germline V gene lookup returns CDR1 SNHLY and CDR2 FYNNEI. The CDR3 totals 13 residues. Written as DNA, the CDR3 is TGTGCACGAGGAGCGGCCTCTGGAAATGAGCAGTTCTTC. This codes for CARGAASGNEQFF.

The J gene is TRBJ2-7, the V gene TRBV7-2, with 11 bases that match TRBD2. After removal of 2 bases from V and 4 bases from J, the junction contained 7 bases not matched to a gene. The CDR3 is made up of 16 amino acids. Per the germline V gene, CDR1 is SGHTA and CDR2 is FQGNSA. The CDR3 bases are TGTGCCAGCAGCTTAAGTGGCCGACTAGCGGGATACGAGCAGTACTTC. Translated: CASSLSGRLAGYEQYF.

The chain carries TRBV23-1 and TRBJ1-2, with TRBD1 matching over 11 bases. TRBV23-1 is classed as an ORF, of uncertain function. The CDR3 spans 16 residues. With V trimmed by 3 bases and J by 4 bases, 7 bases remained unmatched. The CDR3 is CASSQEDRGRIYGYTF. CDR3 sequence (DNA): TGCGCCAGCAGTCAGGAGGACAGGGGGCGTATCTATGGCTACACCTTC.

The chain combines TRBV10-1 with TRBJ2-3, with 11 positions matching TRBD2. The CDR3 sequence is 16 residues long. Germline V gene sequence: CDR1 WNHNN, CDR2 SYGVQD (reference sequence). The junction had 4 bases not matched to a gene; V was cut back by 4 bases and J by 1 base. In nucleotides, the CDR3 is TGCGCCAGCAGTGCCCAGACTAGCGGGGGCACAGATACGCAGTATTTT. This gives the protein CASSAQTSGGTDTQYF.

The chain uses TRBV19 and TRBJ2-5, with 9 bases aligning to TRBD1. From germline, CDR1 is LNHDA and CDR2 SQIVND (reference sequence). This CDR3 is built from 15 residues. After removal of 9 bases from V and 5 bases from J, the junction contained 13 bases not matched to a gene. The CDR3 sequence is CASRPGTGFDETQYF. CDR3 DNA sequence: TGTGCCAGCCGTCCCGGGACAGGGTTCGATGAGACCCAGTACTTC.

The chain carries TRBV10-3 and TRBJ1-2; 9 nucleotides line up with TRBD1. Germline V gene lookup returns CDR1 ENHRY and CDR2 SYGVKD. The CDR3 extends over 13 amino acids. J lost 6 bases, V lost 4 bases, and 3 bases had no gene match. The CDR3, as DNA: TGTGCCATCAGTGTGGGGACAGGGCATGGCTACACCTTC. This sequence encodes CAISVGTGHGYTF.

The J gene is TRBJ2-4, the V gene TRBV20-1; D remains unclear. Germline values: CDR1 DFQATT, CDR2 SNEGSKA (reference sequence). Trimming shortened V by 6 bases and J by 8 bases, and 11 bases separated the two germline ends. The CDR3 length is 11 residues. The CDR3 here is CSAQSRDIQYF. The CDR3 bases are TGCAGTGCCCAATCCAGAGACATTCAGTACTTC.

The rearrangement uses TRBV19 and TRBJ2-3, with D perhaps matching TRBD1 (7 bases). Germline V lookup: CDR1 LNHDA, CDR2 SQIVND (reference sequence). This CDR3 comprises 16 residues. V lost 4 bases to trimming and J lost 3 bases, with 17 bases between them. The CDR3 nucleotides are TGTGCCAGTAGTAGGCGGGGCAGGGGGACTACAGATACGCAGTATTTT. Translation gives CASSRRGRGTTDTQYF. Based on the CDR3 plus reference TRBV19 and TRBJ2-3, the full variable domain is DGGITQSPKYLFRKEGQNVTLSCEQNLNHDAMYWYRQDPGQGLRLIYYSQIVNDFQKGDIAEGYSVSREKKESFPLTVTSAQKNPTAFYLCASSRRGRGTTDTQYFGPGTRLTVL.

The chain combines TRBV7-3 with TRBJ2-2; D possibly corresponds to TRBD2 (7 bases). This CDR3 spans 16 amino acids. V dropped 5 bases and J dropped 4 bases, with 17 bases sitting between them. Looked up from germline, CDR1 is SGHTA and CDR2 is FQGTGA. CDR3 coding DNA: TGTGCCAGCAGCGGGGGGGCCTCTCGTGGCACCGGGGAGCTGTTTTTT. Amino acid sequence: CASSGGASRGTGELFF.

The chain couples TRBV4-1 to TRBJ1-2, with TRBD1 identical over 10 bases. CDR1 and CDR2 (germline): MGHRA, YSYEKL. The CDR3 has 16 amino acids. After removal of 7 bases from V and 4 bases from J, the junction contained 12 bases not matched to a gene. CDR3 region: CASTPSRTGGSYGYTF. CDR3 nucleotides: TGCGCCAGCACCCCAAGTAGGACAGGGGGTTCCTATGGCTACACCTTC.

The chain employs TRBV9 and TRBJ2-2, with a possible D match to TRBD1 (5 bases). The germline gives CDR1 SGDLS, CDR2 YYNGEE. Trimming took 0 bases from V and 0 from J, leaving 12 bases between them. The CDR3 has 17 residues. The CDR3 DNA reads as TGTGCCAGCAGCGTAGATATTGTAGGGGCGAACACCGGGGAGCTGTTTTTT. The encoded protein is CASSVDIVGANTGELFF.

The chain carries TRBV7-2 and TRBJ2-5; D is possibly TRBD1 or TRBD2 (5 bases each). The germline gives CDR1 SGHTA, CDR2 FQGNSA. The germline V and J ends were trimmed by 2 bases and 12 bases, with 16 bases remaining between them. This CDR3 spans 13 amino acids. The CDR3 loop is CASSLRPAETEYF. The CDR3, as DNA: TGTGCCAGCAGCTTAAGGCCAGCGGAGACAGAGTACTTC.

This clone occurred once. The V call is TRBV10-2, the J call TRBJ1-2; D perhaps matches TRBD1 (6 bases). Trimming took 0 bases from V and 5 from J, leaving 13 bases between them. This CDR3 is 15 amino acids long. Germline lookup yields CDR1 WSHSY and CDR2 SAAADI. CDR3 sequence (DNA): TGCGCCAGCAGTGAGTCGGGGGGGCTAGGGTATGGCTACACCTTC. Protein: CASSESGGLGYGYTF.

The chain recombines TRBV2 with TRBJ2-5; D is uncertain. The CDR3 runs to 13 residues. V was cut by 4 bases and J by 7 bases, with 13 bases left in between. Germline loops: CDR1 SNHLY, CDR2 FYNNEI. The DNA for the CDR3 is TGTGCCAGCAGTGTGAGCTTCCGTGGGACCCAGTACTTC. This translates into CASSVSFRGTQYF.

The gene calls are TRBV5-1 and TRBJ2-5, with 7 bases that match TRBD1. Trimming cost V 4 bases and J 4 bases; bases outside gene matches: 10. CDR3 length: 15 amino acids. The germline gives CDR1 SGHRS, CDR2 YFSETQ. CDR3 region: CASSPNRQGLETQYF. CDR3 DNA sequence: TGCGCCAGCAGCCCAAACCGACAGGGTTTAGAGACCCAGTACTTC.